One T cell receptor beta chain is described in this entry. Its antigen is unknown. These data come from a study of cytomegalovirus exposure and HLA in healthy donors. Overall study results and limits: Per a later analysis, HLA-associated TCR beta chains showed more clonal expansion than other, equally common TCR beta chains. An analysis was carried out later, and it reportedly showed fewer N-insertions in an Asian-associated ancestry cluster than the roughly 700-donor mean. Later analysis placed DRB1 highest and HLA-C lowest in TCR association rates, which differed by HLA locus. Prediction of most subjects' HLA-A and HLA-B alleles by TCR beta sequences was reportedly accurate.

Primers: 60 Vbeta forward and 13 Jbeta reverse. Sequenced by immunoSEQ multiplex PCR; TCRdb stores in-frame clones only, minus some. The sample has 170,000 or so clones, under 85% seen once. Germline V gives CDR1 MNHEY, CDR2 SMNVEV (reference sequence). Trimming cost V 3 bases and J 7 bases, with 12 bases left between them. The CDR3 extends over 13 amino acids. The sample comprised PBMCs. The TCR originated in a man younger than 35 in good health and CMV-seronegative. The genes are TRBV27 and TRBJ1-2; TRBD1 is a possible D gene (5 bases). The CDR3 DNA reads TGTGCCAGCAGTTTCGAACGTAGGGGTGGCTACACCTTC. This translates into CASSFERRGGYTF.